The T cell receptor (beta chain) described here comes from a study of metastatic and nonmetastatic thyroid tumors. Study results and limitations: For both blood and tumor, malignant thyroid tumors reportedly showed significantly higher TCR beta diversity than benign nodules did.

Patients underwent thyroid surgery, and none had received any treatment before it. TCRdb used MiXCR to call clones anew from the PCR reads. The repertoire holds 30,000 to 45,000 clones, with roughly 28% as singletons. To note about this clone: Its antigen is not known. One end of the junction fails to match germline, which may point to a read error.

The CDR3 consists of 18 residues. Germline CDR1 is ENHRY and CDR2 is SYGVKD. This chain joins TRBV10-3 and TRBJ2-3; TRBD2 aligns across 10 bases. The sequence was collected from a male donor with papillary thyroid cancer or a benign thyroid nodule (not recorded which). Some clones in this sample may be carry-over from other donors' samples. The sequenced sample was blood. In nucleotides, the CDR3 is TGTGCCATCAGCCCTACCGGGGCTAGCGGGAGTAGCACAGATACGCGGTATTTT. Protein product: CAISPTGASGSSTDTRYF.